This entry describes one T cell receptor beta chain. Its antigen target is currently unknown. No base qualities exist here, and no much larger clone lies one base off it. The CDR3 spans 16 residues, from the cysteine through the phenylalanine. Just the 48-base CDR3 DNA is kept, in frame starting at base 1. Looking up the germline V gene yields CDR1 SGHNT and CDR2 YENEEA. V was cut back by 5 bases and J by 0 bases, leaving a gap of 13 bases between them. These data belong to a study of radiation and T cells in renal cell carcinoma (dated by TCRdb to about 2020). In terms of the full investigation: Samples came from a clinical trial, in which primary renal cell carcinomas received 15 Gy stereotactic body radiation therapy followed by nephrectomy 4 weeks later. Across all 53 samples, 4,016,671 unique CDR3 nucleotide sequences encoding 2,658,974 unique CDR3 amino acid sequences were identified. In total, approximately 51 samples, comprising 26 tumors and roughly 27 peripheral blood samples, were subjected to TCR beta sequencing.

Following the manufacturer's recommendations, the immunoSEQ kit was used to generate TCR beta libraries from genomic DNA. For library preparation, a first multiplex PCR was performed with proprietary primers, followed by a second PCR in which unique barcodes were added, and bead cleanups were performed after each round. Each sample batch included a kit-provided positive control reaction and a negative control reaction. The final libraries were assessed on an Agilent 4200 TapeStation D1000 ScreenTape, pooled by volume, and quantified by qPCR. Sequencing ran on an Illumina NextSeq500 with a MidOutput 150-cycle cartridge, using 156 Read1 and 15 Index1 cycles with kit custom primers. The pooled library was loaded at 1.0 pM, with a roughly 18% PhiX control spiked in. From the authors' description of their analysis: The vendor-processed data were analyzed in R, and a clonotype was defined as all T cells that share the same CDR3 nucleotide sequence. For clone abundance analyses, frequencies were normalized to the 10,000 most abundant clones per sample. Before analysis, public T cell clones were removed, and these numbered fewer than six per sample on average. Tumor-enriched and baseline blood-enriched clonotypes were defined by at least a 32-fold difference in abundance between compartments. A beta-binomial differential abundance model was used to identify clonotypes that were expanded or contracted between blood time points. The Baroni-Urbani and Buser coefficient was used to measure tumor-blood repertoire similarity, and groups were compared with two-tailed Wilcoxon tests in R. TCRdb re-hosts the immuneACCESS table, in-frame sequences only. Its copies lack some clones; in the studies checked, an unresolved V gene accounts for under half of them, and the cause for the rest is not known. Clone size and V and J calls were adopted from that table, with D and trimming inferred from the DNA. Here the sample has 100,000 to 150,000 clones; roughly four fifths occur a single time. In total, the top ten clones hold around 6.1% of the sample.

Study-level results and caveats: No pretreatment tumor biopsies were available, so the baseline intratumoral presence of clonotypes could not be determined. In blood, the top tumor clonotypes increased between baseline and 2 weeks post-radiation and then shrank by 4 weeks, which suggests that tumor-resident clones expanded only transiently. Dynamics of the blood repertoire were not tracked past 4 weeks after treatment. The single-armed trial design could not address effects of radiation dose or scheduling on the TCR repertoire.

According to the study, the label for this sample's time point signals: blood 2 weeks post-SBRT. Interpreted using the paper, the treatment or condition label stands for: 15 Gy SBRT to primary tumor, nephrectomy 4 weeks later. To follow tumor-enriched clonotypes, serial peripheral blood was collected from radiation-treated patients at baseline and at 2 weeks and 4 weeks after SBRT. Renal cell carcinoma with clear cell pathology was present in all patients. The QIAamp DNA Blood Mini Kit (Qiagen) was used to prepare genomic DNA for TCR sequencing. Samples were included in the analyses only if all quality control checks were passed.

Recombination joined TRBV11-3 with TRBJ2-2; the D gene cannot be named for sure. This clonotype was sampled from a man over 45 with renal cell carcinoma. Here the sequenced sample was blood, taken from a patient whose treatment included radiotherapy and nephrectomy. CDR3 region: CASSPTWSSNTGELFF. The DNA sequence reads TGTGCCAGCAGCCCCACGTGGTCGTCGAACACCGGGGAGCTGTTTTTT. Where the CDR3 stops, the reference TRBV11-3 and TRBJ2-2 genes take over; the full variable domain is EAGVVQSPRYKIIEKKQPVAFWCNPISGHNTLYWYLQNLGQGPELLIRYENEEAVDDSQLPKDRFSAERLKGVDSTLKIQPAELGDSAVYLCASSPTWSSNTGELFFGEGSRLTVL.